Each of the 6 T cell receptor beta chains below was sequenced from the same sample in a study of PD-L1 blockade in urothelial cancer. Time point meaning: pretreatment peripheral blood. This table comes from immunoSEQ multiplex PCR, and its TCRdb copy is limited to in-frame clones, with some not included. The sample has tens of thousands of clones, roughly 84% seen once; the top ten hold roughly 9.2%. Sample: PBMCs, taken around atezolizumab (anti-PD-L1) treatment. These receptors were collected from a woman aged 70 to 79 with urothelial cancer.

J is TRBJ1-4 and V is TRBV11-2, with D tentatively TRBD1 (5 bases). This CDR3 has 15 residues. CDR1 and CDR2 (germline): SGHAT, FQNNGV. The V end was cut by 4 bases, the J end by 0 bases, with 9 bases between. CDR3 sequence: CASSSWGTTNEKLFF. The CDR3 bases are TGTGCCAGCAGCTCCTGGGGCACAACTAATGAAAAACTGTTTTTT. Full variable domain (outside the CDR3, taken from reference TRBV11-2 and TRBJ1-4): EAGVAQSPRYKIIEKRQSVAFWCNPISGHATLYWYQQILGQGPKLLIQFQNNGVVDDSQLPKDRFSAERLKGVDSTLKIQPAKLEDSAVYLCASSSWGTTNEKLFFGSGTQLSVL.

The count of this clone is one. The chain has TRBV6-7 and TRBJ1-2; D remains unclear. TRBV6-7 is an open reading frame, and its role is uncertain. The V end was cut by 7 bases, the J end by 6 bases, with 15 bases between. This CDR3 spans 13 amino acids. CDR3 nucleotides: TGTGCCAGCACCTACGACGGGGATCATGGCTACACCTTC. Protein: CASTYDGDHGYTF.

This chain uses TRBV9 with TRBJ2-1; 9 bases line up with TRBD1. V was clipped by 3 bases and J by 8 bases; unmatched bases: 9. CDR3 length: 15 residues. Germline loops: CDR1 SGDLS, CDR2 YYNGEE. Here the CDR3 reads CASSDGTGPSDEQFF. In nucleotides, the CDR3 is TGTGCCAGCAGCGACGGGACAGGGCCCTCTGATGAGCAGTTCTTC.

This rearrangement joins TRBV12-2 to TRBJ2-5; no DNA check was done on the table's D call, TRBD2. TRBV12-2 is labeled a pseudogene. The length of the CDR3 is 16 residues. CDR3 nucleotide sequence: TGTGCAAGTCGCTTAGTGGCGGGGGCCTTACAAGAGACCCAGTACTTC. Encoded protein: CASRLVAGALQETQYF.

The rearrangement uses TRBV5-6 and TRBJ2-1, with 14 bases fitting TRBD2. The J segment lost 12 bases and the V segment lost 0 bases, leaving 8 bases of the junction unmatched. CDR3 length equals 16 residues. Germline lookup yields CDR1 SGHDT and CDR2 YYEEEE. The CDR3 DNA sequence: TGTGCCAGCAGCTTGGCCTGGACTAGCGGGAGGAGTGGGCAGTTCTTC. This gives the protein CASSLAWTSGRSGQFF.

V usage is TRBV5-5 and J usage is TRBJ2-5, with 9 bases fitting TRBD2. This CDR3 comprises 14 residues. Germline V gene lookup returns CDR1 SGHKS and CDR2 YYEKEE (reference sequence). J was trimmed by 2 bases and V by 6 bases; bases with no gene match: 5. DNA of the CDR3: TGTGCCAGCAATAGACTAGCGGATCAAGAGACCCAGTACTTC. It codes for CASNRLADQETQYF.